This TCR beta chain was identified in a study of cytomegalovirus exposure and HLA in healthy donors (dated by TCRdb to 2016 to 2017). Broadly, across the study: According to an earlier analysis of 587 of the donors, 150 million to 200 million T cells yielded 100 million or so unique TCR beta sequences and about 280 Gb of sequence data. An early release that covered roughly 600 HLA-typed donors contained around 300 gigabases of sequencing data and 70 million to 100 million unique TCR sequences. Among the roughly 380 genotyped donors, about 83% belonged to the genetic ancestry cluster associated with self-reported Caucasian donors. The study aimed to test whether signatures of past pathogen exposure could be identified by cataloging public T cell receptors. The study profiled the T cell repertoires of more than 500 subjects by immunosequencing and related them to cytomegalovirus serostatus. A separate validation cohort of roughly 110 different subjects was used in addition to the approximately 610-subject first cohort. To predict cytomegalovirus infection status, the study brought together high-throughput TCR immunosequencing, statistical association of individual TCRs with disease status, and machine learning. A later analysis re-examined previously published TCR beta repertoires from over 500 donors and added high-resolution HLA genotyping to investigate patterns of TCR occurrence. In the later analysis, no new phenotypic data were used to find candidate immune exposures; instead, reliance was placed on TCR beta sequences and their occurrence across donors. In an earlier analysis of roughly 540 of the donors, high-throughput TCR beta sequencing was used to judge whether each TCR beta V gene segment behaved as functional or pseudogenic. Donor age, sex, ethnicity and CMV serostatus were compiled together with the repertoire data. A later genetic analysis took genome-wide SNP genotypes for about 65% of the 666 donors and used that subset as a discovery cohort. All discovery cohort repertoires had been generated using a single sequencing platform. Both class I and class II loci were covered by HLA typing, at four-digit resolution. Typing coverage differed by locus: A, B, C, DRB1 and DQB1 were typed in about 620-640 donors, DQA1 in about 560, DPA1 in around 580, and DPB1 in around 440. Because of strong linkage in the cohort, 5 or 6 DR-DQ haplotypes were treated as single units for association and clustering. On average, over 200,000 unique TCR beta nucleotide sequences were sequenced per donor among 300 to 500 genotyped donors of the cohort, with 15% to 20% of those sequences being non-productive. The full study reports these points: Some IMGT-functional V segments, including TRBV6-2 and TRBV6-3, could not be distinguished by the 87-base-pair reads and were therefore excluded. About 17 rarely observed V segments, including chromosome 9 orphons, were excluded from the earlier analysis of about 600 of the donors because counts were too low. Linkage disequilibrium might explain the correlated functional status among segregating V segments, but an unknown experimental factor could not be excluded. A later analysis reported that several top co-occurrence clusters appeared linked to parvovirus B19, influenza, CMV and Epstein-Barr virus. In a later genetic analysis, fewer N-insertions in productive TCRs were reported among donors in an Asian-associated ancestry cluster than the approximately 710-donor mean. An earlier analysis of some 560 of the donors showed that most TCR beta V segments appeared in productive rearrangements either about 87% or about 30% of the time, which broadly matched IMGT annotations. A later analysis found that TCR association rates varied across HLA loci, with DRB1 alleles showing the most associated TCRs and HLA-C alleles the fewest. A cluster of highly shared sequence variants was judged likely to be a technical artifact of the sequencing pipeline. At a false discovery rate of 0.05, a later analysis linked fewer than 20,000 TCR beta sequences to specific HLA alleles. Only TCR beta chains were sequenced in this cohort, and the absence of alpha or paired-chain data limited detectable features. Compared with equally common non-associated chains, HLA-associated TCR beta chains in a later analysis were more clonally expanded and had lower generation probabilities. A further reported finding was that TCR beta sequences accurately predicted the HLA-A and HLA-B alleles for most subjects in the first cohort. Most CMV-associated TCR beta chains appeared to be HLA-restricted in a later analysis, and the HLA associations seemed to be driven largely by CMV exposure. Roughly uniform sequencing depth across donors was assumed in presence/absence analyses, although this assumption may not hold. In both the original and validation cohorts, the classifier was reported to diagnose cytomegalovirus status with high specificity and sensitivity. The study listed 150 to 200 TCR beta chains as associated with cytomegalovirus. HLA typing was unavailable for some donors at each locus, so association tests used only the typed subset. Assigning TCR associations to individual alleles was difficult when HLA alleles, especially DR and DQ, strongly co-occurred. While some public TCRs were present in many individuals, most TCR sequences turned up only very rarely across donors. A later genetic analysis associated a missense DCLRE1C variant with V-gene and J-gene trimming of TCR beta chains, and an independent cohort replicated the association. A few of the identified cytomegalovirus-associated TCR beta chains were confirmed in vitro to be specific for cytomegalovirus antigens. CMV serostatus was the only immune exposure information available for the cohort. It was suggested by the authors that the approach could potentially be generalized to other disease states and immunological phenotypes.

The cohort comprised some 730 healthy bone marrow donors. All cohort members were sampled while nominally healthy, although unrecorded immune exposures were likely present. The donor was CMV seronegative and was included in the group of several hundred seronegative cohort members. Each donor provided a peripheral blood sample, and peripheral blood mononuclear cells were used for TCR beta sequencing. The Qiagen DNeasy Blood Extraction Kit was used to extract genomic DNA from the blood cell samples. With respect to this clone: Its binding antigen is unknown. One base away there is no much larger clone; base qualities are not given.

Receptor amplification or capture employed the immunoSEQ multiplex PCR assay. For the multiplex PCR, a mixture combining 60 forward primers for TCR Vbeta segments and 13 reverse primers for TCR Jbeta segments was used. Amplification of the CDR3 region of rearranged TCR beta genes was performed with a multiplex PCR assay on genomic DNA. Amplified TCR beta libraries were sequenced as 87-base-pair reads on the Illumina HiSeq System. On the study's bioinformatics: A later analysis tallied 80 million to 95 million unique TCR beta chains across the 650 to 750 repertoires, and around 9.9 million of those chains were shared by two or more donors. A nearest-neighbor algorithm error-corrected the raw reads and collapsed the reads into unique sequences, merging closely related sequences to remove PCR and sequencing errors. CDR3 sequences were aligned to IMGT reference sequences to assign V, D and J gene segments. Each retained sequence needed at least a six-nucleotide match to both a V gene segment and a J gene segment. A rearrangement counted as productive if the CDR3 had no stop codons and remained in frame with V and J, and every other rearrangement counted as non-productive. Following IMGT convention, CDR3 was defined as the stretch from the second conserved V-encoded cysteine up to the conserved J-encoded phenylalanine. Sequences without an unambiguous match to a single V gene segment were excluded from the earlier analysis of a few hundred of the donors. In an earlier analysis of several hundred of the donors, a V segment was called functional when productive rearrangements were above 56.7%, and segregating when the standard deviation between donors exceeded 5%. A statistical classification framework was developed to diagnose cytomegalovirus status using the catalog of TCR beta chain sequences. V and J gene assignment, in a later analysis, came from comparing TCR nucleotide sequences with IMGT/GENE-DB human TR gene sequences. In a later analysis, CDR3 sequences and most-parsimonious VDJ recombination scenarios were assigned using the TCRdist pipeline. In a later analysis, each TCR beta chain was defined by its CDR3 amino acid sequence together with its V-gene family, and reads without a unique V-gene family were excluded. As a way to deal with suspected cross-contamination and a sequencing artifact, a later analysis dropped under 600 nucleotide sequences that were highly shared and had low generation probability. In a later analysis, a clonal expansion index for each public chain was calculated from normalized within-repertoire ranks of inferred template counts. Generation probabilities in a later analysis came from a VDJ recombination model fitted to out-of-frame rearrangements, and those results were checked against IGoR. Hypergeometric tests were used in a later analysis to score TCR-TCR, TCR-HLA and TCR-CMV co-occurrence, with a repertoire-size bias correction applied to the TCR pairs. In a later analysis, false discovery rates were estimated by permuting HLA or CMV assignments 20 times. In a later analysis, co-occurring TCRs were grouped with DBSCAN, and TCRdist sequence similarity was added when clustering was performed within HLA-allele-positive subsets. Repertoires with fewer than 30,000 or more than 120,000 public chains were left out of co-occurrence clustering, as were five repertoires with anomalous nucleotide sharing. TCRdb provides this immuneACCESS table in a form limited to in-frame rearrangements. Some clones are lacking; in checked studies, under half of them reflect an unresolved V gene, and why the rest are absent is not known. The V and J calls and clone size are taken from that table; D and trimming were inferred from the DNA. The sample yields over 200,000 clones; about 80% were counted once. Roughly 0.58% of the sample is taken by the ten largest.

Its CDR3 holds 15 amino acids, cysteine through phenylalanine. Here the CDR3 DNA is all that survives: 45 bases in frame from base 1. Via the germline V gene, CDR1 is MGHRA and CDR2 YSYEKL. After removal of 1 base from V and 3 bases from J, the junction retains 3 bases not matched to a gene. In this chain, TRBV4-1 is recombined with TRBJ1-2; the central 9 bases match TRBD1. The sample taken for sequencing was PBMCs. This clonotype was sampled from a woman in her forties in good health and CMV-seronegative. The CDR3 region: CASSQVTGGDYGYTF. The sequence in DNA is TGCGCCAGCAGCCAAGTAACAGGGGGCGACTATGGCTACACCTTC.